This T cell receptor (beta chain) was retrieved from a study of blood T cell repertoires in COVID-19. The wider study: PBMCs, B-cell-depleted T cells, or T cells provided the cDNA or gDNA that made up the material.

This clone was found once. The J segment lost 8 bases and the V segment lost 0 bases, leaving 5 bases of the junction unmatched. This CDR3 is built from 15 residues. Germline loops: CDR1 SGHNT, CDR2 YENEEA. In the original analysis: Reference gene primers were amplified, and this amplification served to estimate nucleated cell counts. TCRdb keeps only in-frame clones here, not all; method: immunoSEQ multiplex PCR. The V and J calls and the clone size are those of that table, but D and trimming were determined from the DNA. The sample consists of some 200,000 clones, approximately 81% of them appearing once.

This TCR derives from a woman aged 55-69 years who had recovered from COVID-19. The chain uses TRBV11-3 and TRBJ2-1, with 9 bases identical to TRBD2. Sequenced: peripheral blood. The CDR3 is CASSLEAGGQDEQFF. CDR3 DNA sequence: TGTGCCAGCAGCTTAGAGGCGGGGGGGCAGGATGAGCAGTTCTTC.